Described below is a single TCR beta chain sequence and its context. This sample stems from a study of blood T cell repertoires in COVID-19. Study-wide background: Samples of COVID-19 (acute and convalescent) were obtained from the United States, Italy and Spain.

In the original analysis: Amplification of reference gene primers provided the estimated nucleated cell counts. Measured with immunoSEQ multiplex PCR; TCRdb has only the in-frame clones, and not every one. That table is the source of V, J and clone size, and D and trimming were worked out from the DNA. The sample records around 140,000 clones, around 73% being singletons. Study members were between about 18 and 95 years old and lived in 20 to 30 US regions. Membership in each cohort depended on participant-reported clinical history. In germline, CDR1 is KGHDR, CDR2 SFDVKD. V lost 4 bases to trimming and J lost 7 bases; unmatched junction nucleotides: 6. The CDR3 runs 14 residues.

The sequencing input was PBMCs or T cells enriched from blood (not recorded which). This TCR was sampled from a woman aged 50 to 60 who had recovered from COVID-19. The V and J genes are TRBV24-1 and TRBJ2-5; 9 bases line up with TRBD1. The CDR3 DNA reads TGTGCCACCAGTGACCCGGGACAGGGAGGGACCCAGTACTTC. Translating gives CATSDPGQGGTQYF.